This T cell receptor beta chain was recorded in a study of cytomegalovirus exposure and HLA in healthy donors. Details on this clone: Its antigen is unidentified.

Overall study results and limits: A later analysis, which compared TCR beta chains of equal frequency, found the HLA-associated ones more clonally expanded. Immune exposure data for these donors was limited to CMV serostatus. As confirmed in vitro, a few CMV-associated chains were specific for CMV antigens. Cytomegalovirus status was reportedly diagnosed by the classifier with high sensitivity and specificity.

13 Jbeta primers and 60 Vbeta primers were used for the PCR. The repertoire was sequenced with immunoSEQ multiplex PCR; TCRdb's copy has only in-frame clones and lacks some. Here the sample spans under 200,000 clones, around 83% being singletons. The CDR3 has 17 amino acids. V was clipped by 4 bases and J by 8 bases, with 26 bases between them. Germline CDR1 LGHNA, CDR2 YSLEER. Sequenced sample: PBMCs. The receptor was derived from a man aged 25 to 40 in good health and CMV-seropositive. The V and J genes are TRBV4-3 and TRBJ1-2; D is perhaps TRBD1 (6 bases). The CDR3 bases are TGCGCCAGCAGCCGACTTCGGGTCCAGGGGCCATCAGGGGGCTACACCTTC. It is translated as CASSRLRVQGPSGGYTF.